The sequence of this TCR beta chain was determined in a study of T cell clonotyping in hematopoietic cell transplantation. Study in general: Pretransplant recipient samples were taken after cytoreduction.

The CDR3 sequence is 18 residues long. Germline loops: CDR1 LGHNA, CDR2 YSLEER. V gave up 4 bases and J gave up 3 bases; unmatched junction bases: 12. Broader study findings: No sorting was done, leaving CD4 and CD8 contributions mixed. Pathologically expanded recipient clonotypes increased progressively from day 30 to day 180 as diversity fell.

Time point specified: recipient sample about 28 days before transplant, after cytoreduction. About this clone: No antigen is known for it.

TCRdb's table, derived via immunoSEQ multiplex PCR, lists solely in-frame clones and lacks some. The data contain some 19,000 clones, approximately 80% of them singletons. The sequencing here drew on peripheral blood mononuclear cells, taken before stem cell transplant. The TCR was taken from a man aged 60 to 75 with acute myeloid leukemia. Some clones in this sample may be carry-over from other donors' samples. This chain connects TRBV4-3 to TRBJ1-4; 9 positions match TRBD1. The CDR3 nucleotides read TGCGCCAGCAGCCTTGTTTGGACAGGGGTGGTTGCTAATGAAAAACTGTTTTTT. It translates to CASSLVWTGVVANEKLFF.